This TCR beta chain is from a study of cytomegalovirus exposure and HLA in healthy donors. Study outcomes and limitations: Several V segments, TRBV6-2 and TRBV6-3 among them, could not be told apart and were dropped.

Trimming cost V 2 bases and J 3 bases, with 9 bases left between them. The CDR3 extends over 13 amino acids. Germline V gene lookup returns CDR1 SGDLS and CDR2 YYNGEE. The study ran its PCR with 60 Vbeta and 13 Jbeta primers. This table comes from immunoSEQ multiplex PCR, and its TCRdb copy is limited to in-frame clones, with some not included. Of more than 150,000 clones in the sample, approximately 80% were seen once. In its sample, this clone was seen a few times. The antigen is unknown. The chain carries TRBV9 and TRBJ2-7; maybe TRBD2 (5 bases). The specimen was PBMCs. This clonotype originated in a young man in good health and CMV-seronegative. In DNA, the CDR3 is TGTGCCAGCAGCGTGGGAGACTTCTACGAGCAGTACTTC. This codes for CASSVGDFYEQYF.